This T cell receptor (beta chain) stems from a study of T cell responses to AZD1222 COVID-19 vaccine. General study findings and limits: Females made up more of the donors, who were largely white British, and clonal diversity may have come out too low. Regions 160-218 and 743-854 dominated among vaccine-associated CD4 TCRs spanning spike. Two AZD1222 doses significantly raised spike-specific TCR breadth and depth over controls. All repertoire sampling was performed exclusively after the peak T cell response.

Sequencing used immunoSEQ multiplex PCR; TCRdb keeps in-frame clones, though not all of them. This table has 45,000 to 65,000 clones, 80% appearing once. In regard to this clone: Its specificity is not known.

This CDR3 has 14 residues. V was pared by 5 bases and J by 8 bases, with 16 bases between. In germline, CDR1 is LNHDA, CDR2 SQIVND (reference sequence). Specimen: peripheral blood, collected 28 days after the second AZD1222 dose. This sequence was found in an adult who received the AZD1222 COVID-19 vaccine. This chain joins TRBV19 and TRBJ2-1; the D gene is possibly TRBD2 (6 bases). The CDR3 DNA follows: TGTGCCAGTAGTCCGGGACTTTCAAGGGATGAGCAGTTCTTC. Its protein is CASSPGLSRDEQFF.